This is a list of T cell receptor beta chains from one sample in a study of control samples from healthy donors and cancer patients. The data were produced by immunoSEQ multiplex PCR, yet TCRdb's version contains in-frame clones alone and is incomplete. Here the sample spans about 150,000 clones, approximately 96% being singletons. The sample taken for sequencing was blood. Source of these receptors: a man aged 40-50 years in good health. CDR3s include the opening cysteine and the closing phenylalanine or tryptophan. The order of the fields is CDR3 protein, D gene, V gene, J gene. D genes are given only for firm matches.

CDR3 protein: CASSQEISISYGYTF
D gene: NA
V gene: TRBV4-1
J gene: TRBJ1-2

CDR3 protein: CASSTTAYSGNTIYF
D gene: NA
V gene: TRBV5-1
J gene: TRBJ1-3

CDR3 protein: CASSYGDGGTEAFF
D gene: NA
V gene: TRBV4-1
J gene: TRBJ1-1

CDR3 protein: CASSFGPGTEETQYF
D gene: NA
V gene: TRBV5-1
J gene: TRBJ2-5

CDR3 protein: CASSRAREQDTQYF
D gene: NA
V gene: TRBV7-2
J gene: TRBJ2-3

CDR3 protein: CASSLVGTPRTPGNTIYF
D gene: NA
V gene: TRBV18
J gene: TRBJ1-3

CDR3 protein: CATSETANQPQHF
D gene: NA
V gene: TRBV24-1
J gene: TRBJ1-5

CDR3 protein: CASSPGWTGELFF
D gene: NA
V gene: TRBV7-8
J gene: TRBJ2-2

CDR3 protein: CASSFSKGAVSNTEAFF
D gene: NA
V gene: TRBV5-1
J gene: TRBJ1-1

CDR3 protein: CASSLVAASNTGELFF
D gene: NA
V gene: TRBV4-1
J gene: TRBJ2-2

CDR3 protein: CASLYRGGYTF
D gene: NA
V gene: TRBV10-1
J gene: TRBJ1-2

CDR3 protein: CASSLGVGYTF
D gene: NA
V gene: TRBV12-3/TRBV12-4
J gene: TRBJ1-2

CDR3 protein: CASIDRGAQGQPQHF
D gene: NA
V gene: TRBV28
J gene: TRBJ1-5

CDR3 protein: CASSQYGGGQPQHF
D gene: NA
V gene: TRBV3-1/TRBV3-2
J gene: TRBJ1-5

CDR3 protein: CASSYAPGQGNTEAFF
D gene: TRBD1
V gene: TRBV6-5
J gene: TRBJ1-1

CDR3 protein: CASSRTATNTGELFF
D gene: NA
V gene: TRBV7-2
J gene: TRBJ2-2

CDR3 protein: CASSLGPHSPLHF
D gene: NA
V gene: TRBV19
J gene: TRBJ1-6

CDR3 protein: CATSDLPAGGVSYNEQFF
D gene: TRBD2
V gene: TRBV24-1
J gene: TRBJ2-1

CDR3 protein: CASKGLGANQPQHF
D gene: NA
V gene: TRBV6-5
J gene: TRBJ1-5

CDR3 protein: CASRQPGRGAYEQYF
D gene: NA
V gene: TRBV11-2
J gene: TRBJ2-7

CDR3 protein: CASSLTGNGVQPQHF
D gene: NA
V gene: TRBV5-1
J gene: TRBJ1-5

CDR3 protein: CASGTGAMNTEAFF
D gene: TRBD1
V gene: TRBV9
J gene: TRBJ1-1

CDR3 protein: CASSKAGRGRINEKLFF
D gene: NA
V gene: TRBV21-1
J gene: TRBJ1-4

CDR3 protein: CASSPHARKNTGELFF
D gene: NA
V gene: TRBV7-9
J gene: TRBJ2-2

CDR3 protein: CATKAKMNTEAFF
D gene: NA
V gene: TRBV24-1
J gene: TRBJ1-1

CDR3 protein: CASSFPLTGDTGELFF
D gene: TRBD1
V gene: TRBV7-9
J gene: TRBJ2-2

CDR3 protein: CALAIIYGYTF
D gene: NA
V gene: TRBV30
J gene: TRBJ1-2

CDR3 protein: CASRTLYRGYGYTF
D gene: NA
V gene: TRBV19
J gene: TRBJ1-2

CDR3 protein: CASSLYSEGPAALMNTEAFF
D gene: NA
V gene: TRBV27
J gene: TRBJ1-1

CDR3 protein: CASSLDSTIAKNIQYF
D gene: NA
V gene: TRBV7-2
J gene: TRBJ2-4

CDR3 protein: CATGDNLNTEAFF
D gene: NA
V gene: TRBV24-1
J gene: TRBJ1-1

CDR3 protein: CASSSTGYSNQPQHF
D gene: NA
V gene: TRBV19
J gene: TRBJ1-5

CDR3 protein: CASSGGVGNSPLHF
D gene: NA
V gene: TRBV2
J gene: TRBJ1-6

CDR3 protein: CATSESGANTGELFF
D gene: NA
V gene: TRBV24-1
J gene: TRBJ2-2

CDR3 protein: CATELALGGDSDTGELFF
D gene: TRBD1
V gene: TRBV12-5
J gene: TRBJ2-2

CDR3 protein: CASSLLANTGELLF
D gene: TRBD2
V gene: TRBV5-6
J gene: TRBJ2-2

CDR3 protein: CASTWGTGDREQYF
D gene: TRBD1
V gene: TRBV27
J gene: TRBJ2-7

CDR3 protein: CASSASPDRGGEKLFF
D gene: TRBD1
V gene: TRBV5-1
J gene: TRBJ1-4

CDR3 protein: CASSRGDSATNEKLFF
D gene: TRBD1
V gene: TRBV4-2
J gene: TRBJ1-4

CDR3 protein: CASRLAGETQYF
D gene: TRBD2
V gene: TRBV2
J gene: TRBJ2-5

CDR3 protein: CASSTRAENTEAFF
D gene: NA
V gene: TRBV6-5
J gene: TRBJ1-1

CDR3 protein: CASLTENYGYTF
D gene: NA
V gene: TRBV2
J gene: TRBJ1-2

CDR3 protein: CASSFGTGRFYGYTF
D gene: TRBD1
V gene: TRBV19
J gene: TRBJ1-2

CDR3 protein: CASSYLAGAGDTQYF
D gene: TRBD2
V gene: TRBV6-2/TRBV6-3
J gene: TRBJ2-3

CDR3 protein: CASSWGQVGYTF
D gene: TRBD1
V gene: TRBV28
J gene: TRBJ1-2

CDR3 protein: CASSPRFVETDTDTQYF
D gene: NA
V gene: TRBV18
J gene: TRBJ2-3

CDR3 protein: CASSPGTGAGELFF
D gene: TRBD1
V gene: TRBV6-5
J gene: TRBJ2-2

CDR3 protein: CASSKTGETEAFF
D gene: TRBD1
V gene: TRBV10-1
J gene: TRBJ1-1

CDR3 protein: CASSPGTPTYEQYF
D gene: NA
V gene: TRBV5-1
J gene: TRBJ2-7

CDR3 protein: CASSSERTTDTQYF
D gene: NA
V gene: TRBV7-9
J gene: TRBJ2-3

CDR3 protein: CAWAGTQVSPLHF
D gene: NA
V gene: TRBV30
J gene: TRBJ1-6

CDR3 protein: CATSDPGDYGYTF
D gene: NA
V gene: TRBV24-1
J gene: TRBJ1-2